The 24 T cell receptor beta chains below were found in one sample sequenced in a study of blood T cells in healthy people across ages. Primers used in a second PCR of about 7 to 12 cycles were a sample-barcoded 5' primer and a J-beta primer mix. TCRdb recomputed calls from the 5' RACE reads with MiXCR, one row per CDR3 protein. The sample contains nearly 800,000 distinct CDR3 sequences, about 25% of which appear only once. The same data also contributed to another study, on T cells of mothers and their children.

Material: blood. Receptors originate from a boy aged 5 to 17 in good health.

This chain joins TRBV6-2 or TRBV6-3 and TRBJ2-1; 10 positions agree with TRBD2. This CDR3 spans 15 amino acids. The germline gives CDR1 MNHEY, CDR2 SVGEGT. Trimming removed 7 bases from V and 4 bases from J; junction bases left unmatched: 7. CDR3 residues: CASTTSGTMYNEQFF. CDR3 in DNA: TGTGCCAGCACCACTAGCGGGACGATGTACAATGAGCAGTTCTTC.

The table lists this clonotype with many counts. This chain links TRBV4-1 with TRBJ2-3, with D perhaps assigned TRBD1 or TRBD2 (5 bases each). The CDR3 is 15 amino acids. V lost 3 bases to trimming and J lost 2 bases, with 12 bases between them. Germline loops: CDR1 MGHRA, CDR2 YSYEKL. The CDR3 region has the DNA TGCGCCAGCAGCCAGCTTCCCGGGACCACAGATACGCAGTATTTT. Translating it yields CASSQLPGTTDTQYF.

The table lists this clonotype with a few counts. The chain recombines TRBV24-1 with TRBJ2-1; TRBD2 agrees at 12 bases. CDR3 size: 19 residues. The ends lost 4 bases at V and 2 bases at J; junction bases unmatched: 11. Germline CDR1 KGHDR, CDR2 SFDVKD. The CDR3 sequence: CATSDRRTSGTTAYNEQFF. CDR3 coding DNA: TGTGCCACCAGTGACCGGAGGACTAGCGGGACCACAGCCTACAATGAGCAGTTCTTC.

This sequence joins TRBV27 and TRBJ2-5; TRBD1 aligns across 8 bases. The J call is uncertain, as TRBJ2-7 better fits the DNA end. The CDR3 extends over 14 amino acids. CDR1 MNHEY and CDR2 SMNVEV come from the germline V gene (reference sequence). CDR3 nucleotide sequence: TGTGCCAGCAGTTTTATGGACAGGGCCCACGAGCAGTACTTC. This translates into CASSFMDRAHEQYF.

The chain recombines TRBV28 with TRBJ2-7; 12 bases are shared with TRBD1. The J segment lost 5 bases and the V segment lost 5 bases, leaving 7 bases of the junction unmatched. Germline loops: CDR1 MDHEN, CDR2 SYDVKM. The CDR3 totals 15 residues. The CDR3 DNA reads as TGTGCCAGCAGTCGAAGGGGGACAGGGGGCAACGAGCAGTACTTC. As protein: CASSRRGTGGNEQYF.

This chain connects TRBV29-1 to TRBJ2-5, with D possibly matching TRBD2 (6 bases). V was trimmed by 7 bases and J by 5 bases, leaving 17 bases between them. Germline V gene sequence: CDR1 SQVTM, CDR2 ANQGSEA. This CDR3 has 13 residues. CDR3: CSARMEGYETQYF. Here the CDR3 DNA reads TGCAGCGCCCGCATGGAGGGGTACGAGACCCAGTACTTC.

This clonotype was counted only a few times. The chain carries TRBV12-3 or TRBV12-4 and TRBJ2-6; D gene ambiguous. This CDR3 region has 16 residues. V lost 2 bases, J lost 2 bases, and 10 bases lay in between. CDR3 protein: CASSLRRGAGANVLTF. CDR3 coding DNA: TGTGCCAGCAGTTTAAGGCGCGGAGCTGGGGCCAACGTCCTGACTTTC.

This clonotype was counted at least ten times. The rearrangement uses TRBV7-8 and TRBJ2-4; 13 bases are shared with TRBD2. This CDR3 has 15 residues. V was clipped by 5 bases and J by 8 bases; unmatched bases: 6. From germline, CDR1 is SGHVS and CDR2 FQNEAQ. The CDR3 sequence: CASSPWTSGSDIQYF. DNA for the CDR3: TGTGCCAGCAGCCCTTGGACTAGCGGGAGCGACATTCAGTACTTC.

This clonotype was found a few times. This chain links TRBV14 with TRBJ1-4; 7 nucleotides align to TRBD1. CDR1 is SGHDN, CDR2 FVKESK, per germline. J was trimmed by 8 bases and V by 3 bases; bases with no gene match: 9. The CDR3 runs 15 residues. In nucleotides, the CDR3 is TGTGCCAGCAGCCACGGGACAGCATTGGGCGAAAAACTGTTTTTT. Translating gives CASSHGTALGEKLFF. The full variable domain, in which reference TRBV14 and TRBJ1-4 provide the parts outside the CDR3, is EAGVTQFPSHSVIEKGQTVTLRCDPISGHDNLYWYRRVMGKEIKFLLHFVKESKQDESGMPNNRFLAERTGGTYSTLKVQPAELEDSGVYFCASSHGTALGEKLFFGSGTQLSVL.

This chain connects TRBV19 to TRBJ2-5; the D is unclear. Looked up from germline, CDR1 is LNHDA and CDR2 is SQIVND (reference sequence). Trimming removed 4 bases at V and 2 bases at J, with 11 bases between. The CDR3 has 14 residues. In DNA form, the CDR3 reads TGTGCCAGTAGTACAAAAGTACTTCAAGAGACCCAGTACTTC. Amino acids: CASSTKVLQETQYF. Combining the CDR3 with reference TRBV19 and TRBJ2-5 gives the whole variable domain DGGITQSPKYLFRKEGQNVTLSCEQNLNHDAMYWYRQDPGQGLRLIYYSQIVNDFQKGDIAEGYSVSREKKESFPLTVTSAQKNPTAFYLCASSTKVLQETQYFGPGTRLLVL.

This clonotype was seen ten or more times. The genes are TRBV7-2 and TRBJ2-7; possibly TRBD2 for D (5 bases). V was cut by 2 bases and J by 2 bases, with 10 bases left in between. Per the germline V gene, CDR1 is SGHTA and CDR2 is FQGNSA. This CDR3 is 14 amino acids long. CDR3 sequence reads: CASSLRAGTYEQYF. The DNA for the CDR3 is TGTGCCAGCAGCTTAAGGGCGGGTACCTACGAGCAGTACTTC.

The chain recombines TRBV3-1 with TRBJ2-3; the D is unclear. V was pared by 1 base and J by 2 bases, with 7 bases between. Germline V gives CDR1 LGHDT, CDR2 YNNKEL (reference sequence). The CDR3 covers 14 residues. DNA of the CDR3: TGTGCCAGCAGCCAAGTAGCTAACACAGATACGCAGTATTTT. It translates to CASSQVANTDTQYF.

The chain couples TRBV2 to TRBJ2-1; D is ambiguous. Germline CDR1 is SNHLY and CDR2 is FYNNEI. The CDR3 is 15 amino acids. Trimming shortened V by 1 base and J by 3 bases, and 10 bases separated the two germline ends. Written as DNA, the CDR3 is TGTGCCAGCAGTGAAGGAGTGACCGACTACAATGAGCAGTTCTTC. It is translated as CASSEGVTDYNEQFF.

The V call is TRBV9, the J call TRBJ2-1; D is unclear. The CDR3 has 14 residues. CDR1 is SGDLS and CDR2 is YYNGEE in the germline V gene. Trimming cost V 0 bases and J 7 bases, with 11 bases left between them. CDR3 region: CASSVAVTGNEQFF. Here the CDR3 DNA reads TGTGCCAGCAGCGTAGCTGTCACCGGGAATGAGCAGTTCTTC.

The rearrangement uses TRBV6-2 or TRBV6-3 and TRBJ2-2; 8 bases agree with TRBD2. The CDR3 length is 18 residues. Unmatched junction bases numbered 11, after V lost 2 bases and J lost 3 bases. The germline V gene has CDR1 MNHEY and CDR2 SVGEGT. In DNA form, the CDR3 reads TGTGCCAGCAGTTACGAGCGGGGGCCGGGACTACACACCGGGGAGCTGTTTTTT. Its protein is CASSYERGPGLHTGELFF.

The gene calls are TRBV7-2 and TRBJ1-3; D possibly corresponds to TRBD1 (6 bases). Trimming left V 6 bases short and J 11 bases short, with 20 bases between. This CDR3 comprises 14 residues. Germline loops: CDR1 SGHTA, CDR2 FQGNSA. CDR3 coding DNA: TGTGCCAGCAGTTCGAGCCCAGGGGATCGCGCCATATATTTT. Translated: CASSSSPGDRAIYF.

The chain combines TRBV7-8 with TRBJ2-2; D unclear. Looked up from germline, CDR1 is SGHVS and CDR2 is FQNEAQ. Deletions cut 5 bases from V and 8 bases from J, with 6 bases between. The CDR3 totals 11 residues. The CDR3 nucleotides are TGTGCCAGCAGCCCCGAGGGGGAGCTGTTTTTT. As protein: CASSPEGELFF.

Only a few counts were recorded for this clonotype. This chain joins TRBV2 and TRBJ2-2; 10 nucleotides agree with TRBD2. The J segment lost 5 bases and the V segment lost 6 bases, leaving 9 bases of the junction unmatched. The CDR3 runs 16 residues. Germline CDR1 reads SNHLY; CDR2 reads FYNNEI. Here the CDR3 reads CASRDSGGKGTGELFF. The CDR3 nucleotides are TGTGCCAGCAGAGATAGCGGGGGGAAAGGAACCGGGGAGCTGTTTTTT.

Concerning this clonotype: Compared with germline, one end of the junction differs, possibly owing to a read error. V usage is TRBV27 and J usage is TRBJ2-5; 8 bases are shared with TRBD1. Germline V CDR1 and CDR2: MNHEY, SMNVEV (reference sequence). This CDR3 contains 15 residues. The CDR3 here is CASSATGGSSYEQCF. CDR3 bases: TGTGCCAGCAGTGCCACAGGGGGATCCTCCTACGAGCAGTGCTTC.

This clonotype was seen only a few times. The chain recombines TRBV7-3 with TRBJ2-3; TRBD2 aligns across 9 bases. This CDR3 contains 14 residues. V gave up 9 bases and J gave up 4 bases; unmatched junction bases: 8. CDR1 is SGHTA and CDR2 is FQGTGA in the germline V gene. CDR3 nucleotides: TGTGCCAGTCAACTAGCGGGTGGTGCAGATACGCAGTATTTT. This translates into CASQLAGGADTQYF.

The CDR3 DNA follows: TGCAGCGTTGTCGTGGTTGAGCAGTTCTTC. It is translated as CSVVVVEQFF. This chain connects TRBV29-1 to TRBJ2-1; D gene ambiguous. Germline CDR1 SQVTM, CDR2 ANQGSEA. The V gene lost 4 bases and the J gene lost 9 bases, with 7 bases spanning the gap. This CDR3 comprises 10 residues.

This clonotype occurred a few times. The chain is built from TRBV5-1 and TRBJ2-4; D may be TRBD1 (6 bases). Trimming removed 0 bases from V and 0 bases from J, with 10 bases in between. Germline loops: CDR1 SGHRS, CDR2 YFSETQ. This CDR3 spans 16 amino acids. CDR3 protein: CASSLGQATAKNIQYF. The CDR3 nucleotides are TGCGCCAGCAGCTTGGGACAGGCGACAGCCAAAAACATTCAGTACTTC.

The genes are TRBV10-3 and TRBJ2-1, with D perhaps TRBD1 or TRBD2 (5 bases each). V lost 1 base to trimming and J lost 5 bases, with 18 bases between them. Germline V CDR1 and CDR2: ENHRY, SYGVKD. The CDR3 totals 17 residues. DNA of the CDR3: TGTGCCATCAGTGAGTTTACCTGGGGGACGGGTAACAATGAGCAGTTCTTC. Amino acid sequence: CAISEFTWGTGNNEQFF.

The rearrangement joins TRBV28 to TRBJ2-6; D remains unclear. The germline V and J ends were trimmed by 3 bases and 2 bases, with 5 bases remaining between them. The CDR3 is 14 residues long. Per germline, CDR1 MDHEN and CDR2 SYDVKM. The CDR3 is CASSFSPGANVLTF. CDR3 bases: TGTGCCAGCAGTTTTTCCCCTGGGGCCAACGTCCTGACTTTC. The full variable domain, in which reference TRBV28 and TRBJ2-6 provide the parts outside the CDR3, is DVKVTQSSRYLVKRTGEKVFLECVQDMDHENMFWYRQDPGLGLRLIYFSYDVKMKEKGDIPEGYSVSREKKERFSLILESASTNQTSMYLCASSFSPGANVLTFGAGSRLTVL.